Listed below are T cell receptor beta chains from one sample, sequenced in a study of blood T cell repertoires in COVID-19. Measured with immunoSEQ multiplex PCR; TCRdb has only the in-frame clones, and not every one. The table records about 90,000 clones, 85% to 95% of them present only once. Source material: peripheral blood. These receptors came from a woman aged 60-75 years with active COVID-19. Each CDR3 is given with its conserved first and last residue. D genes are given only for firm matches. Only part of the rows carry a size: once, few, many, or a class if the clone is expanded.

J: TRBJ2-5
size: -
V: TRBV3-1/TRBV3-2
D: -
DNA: TGTGCCAGCAGCCCCCAAGCCTTGGGGGGAGAGACCCAGTACTTC
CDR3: CASSPQALGGETQYF

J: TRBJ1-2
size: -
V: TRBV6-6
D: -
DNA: TGTGCCAGCAGTTACTCCGGGGGAGGCTACACCTTC
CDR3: CASSYSGGGYTF

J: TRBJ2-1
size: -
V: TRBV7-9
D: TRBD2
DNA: TGTGCCAGCAGCTTAGGAGGTAGCGGGGGAGGCAATGAGCAGTTCTTC
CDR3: CASSLGGSGGGNEQFF

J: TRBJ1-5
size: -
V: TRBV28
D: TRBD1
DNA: TGTGCCAGCAGTTCCACCCTCGACAGGGTCGGTCAGCCCCAGCATTTT
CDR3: CASSSTLDRVGQPQHF

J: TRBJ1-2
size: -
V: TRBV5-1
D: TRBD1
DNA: TGCGCCAGCAGTCCCCAGGGGGCGCGTGGCTACACCTTC
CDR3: CASSPQGARGYTF

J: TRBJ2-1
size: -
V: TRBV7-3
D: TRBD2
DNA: TGTGCCAGCAGCCAGCCGGGACTAGCGGGAGGGTACAATGAGCAGTTCTTC
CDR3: CASSQPGLAGGYNEQFF

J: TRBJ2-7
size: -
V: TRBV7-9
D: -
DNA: TGTGCCAGCAGCTTAGGTGGGCAGCACTACGAGCAGTACTTC
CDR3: CASSLGGQHYEQYF

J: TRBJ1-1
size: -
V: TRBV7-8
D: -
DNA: TGTGCCAGCAGCCTTTCGGAGAGGGCTGAAGCTTTCTTT
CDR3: CASSLSERAEAFF

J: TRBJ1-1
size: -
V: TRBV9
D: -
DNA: TGTGCCAGCAGCGTAGGGACAGCGATGAACACTGAAGCTTTCTTT
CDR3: CASSVGTAMNTEAFF

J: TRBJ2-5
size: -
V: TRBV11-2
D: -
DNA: TGTGCCAGCAGCCGGACAGGGCGGGGGGAGACCCAGTACTTC
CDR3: CASSRTGRGETQYF

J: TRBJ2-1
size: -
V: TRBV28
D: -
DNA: TGTGCCACCAAGGGGGGGGGCATGAAGGCTTATGAGCAGTTCTTC
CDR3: CATKGGGMKAYEQFF

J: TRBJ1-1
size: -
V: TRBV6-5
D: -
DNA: TGTGCCAGCCTTGAGTCCGGTATGAACACTGAAGCTTTCTTT
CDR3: CASLESGMNTEAFF

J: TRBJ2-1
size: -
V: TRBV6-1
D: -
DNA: TGTGCCAGCAGTGAGAACCTCGGGGGTTACAATGAGCAGTTCTTC
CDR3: CASSENLGGYNEQFF

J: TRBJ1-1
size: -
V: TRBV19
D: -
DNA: TGTGCCAGTAGTAAGAAAAGACAGGTGGACACTGAAGCTTTCTTT
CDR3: CASSKKRQVDTEAFF

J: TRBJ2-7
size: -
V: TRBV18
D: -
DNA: TGTGCCAGCTCACTCGACAGCTACTACGAGCAGTACTTC
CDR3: CASSLDSYYEQYF

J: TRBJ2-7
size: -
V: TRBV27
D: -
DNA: TGTGCCACCGGGGTGGAGCAGTACTTC
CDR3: CATGVEQYF

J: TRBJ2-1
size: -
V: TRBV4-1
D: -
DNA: TGCGCCAGCAGCCAAATGGGGGGGCGGGACGGTGAGCAGTTCTTC
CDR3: CASSQMGGRDGEQFF

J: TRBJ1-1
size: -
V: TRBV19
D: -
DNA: TGTGCCAGTAGCCAGGCGATGAACACTGAAGCTTTCTTT
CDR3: CASSQAMNTEAFF

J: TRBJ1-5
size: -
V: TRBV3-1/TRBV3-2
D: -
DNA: TGTGCCAGCAGCCTCTCAGGGGCCTCCAATCAGCCCCAGCATTTT
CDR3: CASSLSGASNQPQHF

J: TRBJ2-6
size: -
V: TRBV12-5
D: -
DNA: TGTGCTAGTGTAAAAACAGGGTCCTCTGGGGCCAACGTCCTGACTTTC
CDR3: CASVKTGSSGANVLTF

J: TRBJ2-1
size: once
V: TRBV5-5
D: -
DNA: TGTGCCAGCGTTCGGAGTCCTAACACCTACAATGAGCAGTTCTTC
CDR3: CASVRSPNTYNEQFF

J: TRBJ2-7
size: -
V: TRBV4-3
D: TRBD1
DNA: TGCGCCAGCAGCCAAGATCTGCGACAGGGGAATTACGAGCAGTACTTC
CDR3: CASSQDLRQGNYEQYF

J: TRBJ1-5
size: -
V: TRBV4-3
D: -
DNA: TGCGCCAGCAGCCAAATGACAGGATACAATCAGCCCCAGCATTTT
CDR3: CASSQMTGYNQPQHF

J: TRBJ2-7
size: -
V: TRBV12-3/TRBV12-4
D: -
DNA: TGTGCCAGCAGTCCCCAGGGTTTCGAGCAGTACTTC
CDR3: CASSPQGFEQYF

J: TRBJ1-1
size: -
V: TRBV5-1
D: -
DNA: TGCGCCAGCAGACTAACAGGGTTTGCTGAAGCTTTCTTT
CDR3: CASRLTGFAEAFF

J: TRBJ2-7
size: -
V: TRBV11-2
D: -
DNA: TGTGCCAGCAGCCTCAGCTCCTACGAGCAGTACTTC
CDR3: CASSLSSYEQYF

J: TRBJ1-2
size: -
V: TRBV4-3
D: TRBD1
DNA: TGCGCCAGCAGCCAAGATCAAGGGACAGGGCGATCCAATGGCTACACCTTC
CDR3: CASSQDQGTGRSNGYTF

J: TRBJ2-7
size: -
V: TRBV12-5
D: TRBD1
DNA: TGTGCTAGTGGCCCGGGGGACAGGGGTGGATCCTACGAGCAGTACTTC
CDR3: CASGPGDRGGSYEQYF

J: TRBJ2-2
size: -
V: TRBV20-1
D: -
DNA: TGCAGTGCTAGTCGGGGGAGCACCGGGGAGCTGTTTTTT
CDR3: CSASRGSTGELFF